These T cell receptor beta chains were read from a single sample in a study of blood T cell repertoires in COVID-19. Produced via immunoSEQ multiplex PCR; TCRdb's table is partial and in-frame only. The table has about 260,000 clones, around nine tenths seen once. The material sequenced was PBMCs or T cells enriched from blood (not recorded which). These receptors were collected from a woman in her thirties or forties who had been exposed to COVID-19. The conserved cysteine and the conserved F or W are not part of the CDR3 here. Each record gives: J gene, V gene, CDR3 protein.

TRBJ1-2 | TRBV28 | ASSFMGTGSYGYT
TRBJ2-3 | TRBV2 | ASSLLTDTQY
TRBJ1-1 | TRBV30 | AWSLPRTSGTGTNTEAF
TRBJ1-6 | TRBV6-1 | ASSGEGGWRVNSPLH
TRBJ2-2 | TRBV7-6 | ASSTTTQGTGELF
TRBJ2-3 | TRBV7-9 | ASSLGLADTDTQY
TRBJ2-2 | TRBV3-1/TRBV3-2 | ASSPGTSGTGELF
TRBJ2-7 | TRBV9 | ASSVGEIPTYEQY
TRBJ1-1 | TRBV5-4 | ASSLYGTSEAF
TRBJ1-2 | TRBV28 | ASSTTFARGYT
TRBJ2-3 | TRBV9 | ASSGGQGPSVLDTQY
TRBJ2-5 | TRBV11-2 | ASSLSPLTETQY
TRBJ1-2 | TRBV12-3/TRBV12-4 | ASSLDRAGYT
TRBJ2-1 | TRBV5-1 | ASSLGDRDYNEQF
TRBJ2-1 | TRBV7-8 | ASSYDLAWSSYNEQF
TRBJ1-1 | TRBV18 | ASSPPEGRTRVTEAF
TRBJ2-7 | TRBV5-5 | ASSSLAGGTYEQY
TRBJ1-6 | TRBV28 | ASSPRDRNSPLH
TRBJ1-2 | TRBV5-6 | ASSLGQGSIGYT
TRBJ2-2 | TRBV4-3 | ASSLGRNTGELF
TRBJ1-6 | TRBV4-1 | ASSQDRDTSYNSPLH
TRBJ2-3 | TRBV24-1 | ATSDRTADTQY
TRBJ2-1 | TRBV5-4 | ASSLLGGAFNEQF
TRBJ2-2 | TRBV5-1 | ASSSMGLAGNGELF
TRBJ2-1 | TRBV4-3 | ASSQDDSYNEQF
TRBJ1-1 | TRBV6-4 | ASSEQGLMTEAF
TRBJ2-1 | TRBV6-5 | ASTYGDNEQF
TRBJ2-1 | TRBV7-2 | ASSPPGGGQF
TRBJ2-5 | TRBV18 | ASSPKMDRGQETQY
TRBJ2-4 | TRBV20-1 | SASGLFEY